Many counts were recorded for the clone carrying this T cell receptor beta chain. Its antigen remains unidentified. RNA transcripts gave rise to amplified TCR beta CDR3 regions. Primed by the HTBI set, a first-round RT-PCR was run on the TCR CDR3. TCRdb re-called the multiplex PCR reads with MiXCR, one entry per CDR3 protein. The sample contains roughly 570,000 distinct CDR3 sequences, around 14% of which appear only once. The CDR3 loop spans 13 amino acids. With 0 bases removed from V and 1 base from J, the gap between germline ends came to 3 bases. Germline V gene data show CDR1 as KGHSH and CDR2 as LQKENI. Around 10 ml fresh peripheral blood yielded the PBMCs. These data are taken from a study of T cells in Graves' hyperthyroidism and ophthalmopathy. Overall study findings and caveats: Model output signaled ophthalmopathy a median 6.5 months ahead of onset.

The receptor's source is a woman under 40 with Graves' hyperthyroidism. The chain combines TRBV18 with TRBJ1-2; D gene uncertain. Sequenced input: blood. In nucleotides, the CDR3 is TGTGCCAGCTCACCACCGAGTAACTATGGCTACACCTTC. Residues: CASSPPSNYGYTF.